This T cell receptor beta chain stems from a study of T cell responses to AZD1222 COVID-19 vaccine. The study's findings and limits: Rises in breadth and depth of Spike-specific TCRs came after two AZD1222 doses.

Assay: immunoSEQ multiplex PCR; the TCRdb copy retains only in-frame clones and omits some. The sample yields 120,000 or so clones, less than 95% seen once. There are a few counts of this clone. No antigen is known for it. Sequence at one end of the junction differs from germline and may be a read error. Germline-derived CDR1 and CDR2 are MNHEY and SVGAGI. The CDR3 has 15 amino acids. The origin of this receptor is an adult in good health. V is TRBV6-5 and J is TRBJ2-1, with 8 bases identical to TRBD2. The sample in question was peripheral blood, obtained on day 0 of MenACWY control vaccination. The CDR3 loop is CASSSSYSSLGGGIF. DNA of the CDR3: TGTGCCAGCAGTTCCTCCTATTCTTCCCTCGGGGGGGGGATCTTC.